The clone carrying this TCR beta chain was picked up many times. Amplification targeted TCR beta CDR3 regions from RNA transcripts. Initially, a first-round RT-PCR of the TCR CDR3 employed the HTBI primer set. TCRdb re-derived calls from the multiplex PCR reads in MiXCR, one entry per CDR3 protein. This table has roughly 290,000 distinct CDR3 sequences, 13% appearing once. With 5 bases removed from V and 7 bases from J, the gap between germline ends came to 17 bases. Germline-derived CDR1 and CDR2 are MNHEY and SVGEGT. The CDR3 runs to 15 residues. Among the patients, aged 18 to 65, hyperthyroidism was newly diagnosed and had lasted under 2 months. Diagnosing involved the use of clinical symptoms, serum thyroxine and TRAb, thyroid ultrasound and orbital computed tomography. This entry is derived from a study of T cells in Graves' hyperthyroidism and ophthalmopathy.

The chain has TRBV6-2 or TRBV6-3 and TRBJ2-2, with a weak D call TRBD1 (6 bases). The sequenced material came from blood. The sequence was collected from a woman aged 25 to 39 with Graves' hyperthyroidism that later progressed to Graves' ophthalmopathy. The CDR3 is CASSISGTWDGELFF. CDR3 nucleotides: TGTGCCAGCAGTATTTCCGGGACATGGGACGGGGAGCTGTTTTTT.